This T cell receptor (beta chain) stems from a study of T cell responses to AZD1222 COVID-19 vaccine. Study-level points and caveats: Just 6 or 7 people given AZD1222 tested seropositive at baseline. The donor cohort was predominantly white British with a female majority, and clonal diversity may have been underestimated.

Worth noting for this clone: What it binds is unknown.

This CDR3 spans 15 amino acids. From germline, CDR1 is SGHRS and CDR2 YFSETQ. The ends were cut back, 1 base at V and 0 bases at J, with 8 bases in the middle. Sequenced by immunoSEQ multiplex PCR; TCRdb stores in-frame clones only, minus some. Of about 97,000 clones in the sample, around nine tenths were seen once. The TCR sequence derives from an adult in good health. Sequenced here: peripheral blood, sampled on day 0 of AZD1222 vaccination. J is TRBJ1-3 and V is TRBV5-1; the D is unclear. The CDR3 nucleotides are TGCGCCAGCAGCTTGTCCGGACGCTCTGGAAACACCATATATTTT. It specifies CASSLSGRSGNTIYF. The full variable domain, its missing parts supplied by reference TRBV5-1 and TRBJ1-3, is KAGVTQTPRYLIKTRGQQVTLSCSPISGHRSVSWYQQTPGQGLQFLFEYFSETQRNKGNFPGRFSGRQFSNSRSEMNVSTLELGDSALYLCASSLSGRSGNTIYFGEGSWLTVV.